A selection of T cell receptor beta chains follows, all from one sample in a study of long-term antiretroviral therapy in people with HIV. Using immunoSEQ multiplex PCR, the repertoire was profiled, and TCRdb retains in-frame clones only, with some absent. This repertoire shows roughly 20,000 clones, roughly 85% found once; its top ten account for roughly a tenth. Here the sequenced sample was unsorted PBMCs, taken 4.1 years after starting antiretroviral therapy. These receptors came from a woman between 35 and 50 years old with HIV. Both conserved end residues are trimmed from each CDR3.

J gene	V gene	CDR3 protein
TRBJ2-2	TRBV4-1	ASSQSLNTGELF
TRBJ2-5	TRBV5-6	ASSLVLQETQY
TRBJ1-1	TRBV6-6	ASSYGQGPEAF
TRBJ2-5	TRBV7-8	ASSIHSDGVQETQY
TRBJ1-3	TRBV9	ASSPRPGGVVRAGNTIY
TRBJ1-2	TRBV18	ASSRSGTEANYGYT
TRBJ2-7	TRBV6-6	ASSYRPGSYEQY
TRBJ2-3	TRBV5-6	ASSLFTSSTDTQY
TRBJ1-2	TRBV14	ASSQGGRSYGYT
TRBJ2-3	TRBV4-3	ASSTQVAGGTDTQY
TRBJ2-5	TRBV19	ASSIVSSLQETQY
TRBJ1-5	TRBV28	ASSLPPYQPQH
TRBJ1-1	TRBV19	ASSTWQKGGAF
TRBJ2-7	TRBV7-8	ASSPYRVNTGAYEQY
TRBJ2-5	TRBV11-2	ASSLDRAVAKETQY
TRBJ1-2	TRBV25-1	ASSERGSVTNYGYT
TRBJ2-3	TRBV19	ASSGKTDTQY
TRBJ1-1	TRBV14	ASSPYGNTEAF
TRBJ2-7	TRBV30	AWSDLSGSRVQY
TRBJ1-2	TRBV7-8	ASSSTGRLPYGYT
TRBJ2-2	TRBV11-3	ASRAYDSKAGELF
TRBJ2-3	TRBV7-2	ASSGTVGDTQY
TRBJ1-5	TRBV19	ATKEVDRNQPQH
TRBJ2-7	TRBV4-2	ASSQENLAYEQY
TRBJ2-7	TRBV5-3	ASKYSASGRSEQY
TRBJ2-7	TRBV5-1	ASSRQGSSYEQY
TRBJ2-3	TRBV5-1	ASSWAGGTDTQY
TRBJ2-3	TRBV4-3	ASSQGSPDTQY
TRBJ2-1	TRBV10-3	AISDLLAGYNEQF
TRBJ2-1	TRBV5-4	ASSPPGGYNEQF
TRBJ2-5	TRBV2	ASRGFGQQETQY
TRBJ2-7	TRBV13	ASSRRGLAGGYEQY
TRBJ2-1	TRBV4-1	ASSHLPLSSYNEQF
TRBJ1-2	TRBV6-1	ASSEPGTGGLGYT
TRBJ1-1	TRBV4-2	ASSQELRSADTEAF
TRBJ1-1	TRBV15	ATSRDGRVDTEAF
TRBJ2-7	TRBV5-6	ASSRTPYEQY
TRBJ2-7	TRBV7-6	ASSLDPGAGQEQY
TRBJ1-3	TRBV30	AWSVRGNTIY
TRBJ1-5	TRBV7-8	ASSRVVSNQPQH
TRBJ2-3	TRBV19	ASSISGKVSDTQY
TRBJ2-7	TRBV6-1	ASSELAGSSYEQY
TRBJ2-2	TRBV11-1	ASSLAGRGAASGELF
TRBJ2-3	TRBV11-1	ASSSRGLADTQY
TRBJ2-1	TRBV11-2	ASSIPGGLGNEQF
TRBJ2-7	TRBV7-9	ASSPQGGEQY
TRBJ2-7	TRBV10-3	AISEEGRSYEQY